This TCR beta chain originates from a study of T-cell reconstitution after alpha-beta-depleted transplantation in children. The authors prepared the TCRbeta library with unique molecular identifiers. TCRdb recomputed calls from the PCR reads with MiXCR, one row per CDR3 protein. This sample has some 200,000 distinct CDR3 sequences, with approximately 11% found just once. This clonotype has at least ten counts. Antigen specificity is unknown. CDR1 is MNHNS, CDR2 SASEGT, per germline. Trimming took 5 bases from V and 8 from J, leaving 19 bases between them. The CDR3 is 15 residues long. Study results and caveats: By about two months after transplant, alpha-beta T cells reportedly arose from several hundred graft clones that had expanded. Surviving thymic progenitors and recipient T cells were the source of high TCRbeta diversity at day 60 in some patients.

The receptor was isolated from a child less than two years old with acute myeloid leukemia, due to receive a stem cell transplant. Sequencing was performed on PBMCs, taken before TCRalphabeta/CD19-depleted stem cell transplant. V usage is TRBV6-1 and J usage is TRBJ2-1; possibly TRBD1 for D (6 bases). CDR3 in amino acids: CASSQLGAVKDEQFF. The CDR3 DNA reads as TGTGCCAGCAGTCAACTGGGGGCGGTAAAGGATGAGCAGTTCTTC.